Sequencing of this T cell receptor (beta chain) was carried out in a study of identifying expanded T cells in peripheral blood. The repertoire was sequenced with immunoSEQ multiplex PCR; TCRdb's copy has only in-frame clones and lacks some. This sample has 90,000 to 110,000 clones; about 88% occur once, and the top ten carry approximately 8%. CDR3 length equals 13 residues. Germline loops: CDR1 ENHRY, CDR2 SYGVKD. With 8 bases removed from V and 8 bases from J, the gap between germline ends came to 18 bases. The TCR originated in a person between 18 and 75 years old in good health. The sequencing input was blood. This chain connects TRBV10-3 to TRBJ1-2; TRBD1 is a possible D gene (6 bases). CDR3 nucleotides: TGTGCCATCCGGACAGCAGACTATGTCGGCTACACCTTC. Its translation: CAIRTADYVGYTF.